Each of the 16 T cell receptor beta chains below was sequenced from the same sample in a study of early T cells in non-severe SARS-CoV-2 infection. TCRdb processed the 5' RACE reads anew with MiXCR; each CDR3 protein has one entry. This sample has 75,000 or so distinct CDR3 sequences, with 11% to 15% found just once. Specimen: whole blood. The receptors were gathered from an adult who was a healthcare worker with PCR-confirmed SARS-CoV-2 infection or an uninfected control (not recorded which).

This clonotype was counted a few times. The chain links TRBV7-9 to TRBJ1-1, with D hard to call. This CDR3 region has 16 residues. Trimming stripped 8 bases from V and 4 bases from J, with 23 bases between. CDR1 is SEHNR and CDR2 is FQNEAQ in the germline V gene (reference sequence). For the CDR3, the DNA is TGTGCCAGCCACAGCTTGGTTCATTTGGGAGGCACTGAAGCTTTCTTT. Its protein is CASHSLVHLGGTEAFF.

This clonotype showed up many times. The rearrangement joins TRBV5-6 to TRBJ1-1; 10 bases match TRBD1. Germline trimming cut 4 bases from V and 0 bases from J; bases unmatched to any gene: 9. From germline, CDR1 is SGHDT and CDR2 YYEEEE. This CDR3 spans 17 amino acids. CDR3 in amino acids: CASSPTLTGGLNTEAFF. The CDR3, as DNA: TGTGCCAGCAGCCCGACACTGACAGGGGGCCTGAACACTGAAGCTTTCTTT.

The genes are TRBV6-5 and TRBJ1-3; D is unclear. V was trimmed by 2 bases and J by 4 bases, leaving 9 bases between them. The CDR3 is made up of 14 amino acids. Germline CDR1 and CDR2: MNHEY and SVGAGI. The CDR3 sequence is CASSYTEGGNTIYF. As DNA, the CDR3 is TGTGCCAGCAGTTACACGGAAGGGGGAAACACCATATATTTT.

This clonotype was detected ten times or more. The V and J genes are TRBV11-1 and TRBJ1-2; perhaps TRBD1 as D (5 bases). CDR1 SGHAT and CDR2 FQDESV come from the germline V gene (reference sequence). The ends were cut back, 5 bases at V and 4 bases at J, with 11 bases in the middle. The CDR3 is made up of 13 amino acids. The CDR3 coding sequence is TGTGCCAGCAGCAAACAGGAAATCTATGGCTACACCTTC. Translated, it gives CASSKQEIYGYTF.

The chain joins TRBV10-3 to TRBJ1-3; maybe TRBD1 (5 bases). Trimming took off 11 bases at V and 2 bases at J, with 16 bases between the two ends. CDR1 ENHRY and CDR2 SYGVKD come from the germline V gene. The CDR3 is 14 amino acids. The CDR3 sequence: CAATGTDAGNTIYF. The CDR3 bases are TGTGCCGCAACCGGGACCGACGCTGGAAACACCATATATTTT.

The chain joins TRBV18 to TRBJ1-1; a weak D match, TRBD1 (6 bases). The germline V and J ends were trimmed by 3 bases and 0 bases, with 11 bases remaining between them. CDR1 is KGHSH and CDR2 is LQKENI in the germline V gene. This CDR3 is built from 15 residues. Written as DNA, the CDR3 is TGTGCCAGCTCACCGTACAGGGCGGTGAACACTGAAGCTTTCTTT. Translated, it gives CASSPYRAVNTEAFF.

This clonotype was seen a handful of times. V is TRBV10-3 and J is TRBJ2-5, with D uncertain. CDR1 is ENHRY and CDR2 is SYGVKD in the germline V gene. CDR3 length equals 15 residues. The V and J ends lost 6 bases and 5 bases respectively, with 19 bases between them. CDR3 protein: CAISQGSRPPETQYF. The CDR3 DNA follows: TGTGCCATCAGCCAAGGGTCCCGACCGCCTGAGACCCAGTACTTC.

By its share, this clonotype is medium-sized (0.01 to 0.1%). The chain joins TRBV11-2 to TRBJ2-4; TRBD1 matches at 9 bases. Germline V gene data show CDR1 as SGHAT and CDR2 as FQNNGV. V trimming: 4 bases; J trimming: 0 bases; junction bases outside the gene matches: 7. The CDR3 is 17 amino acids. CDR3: CASSWDRDTLAKNIQYF. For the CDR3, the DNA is TGTGCCAGCAGCTGGGACAGGGATACACTAGCCAAAAACATTCAGTACTTC.

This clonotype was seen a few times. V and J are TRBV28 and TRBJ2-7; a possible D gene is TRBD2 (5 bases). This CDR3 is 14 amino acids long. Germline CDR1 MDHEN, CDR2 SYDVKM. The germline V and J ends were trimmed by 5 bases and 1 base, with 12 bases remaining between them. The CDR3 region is CASSPPGESYEQYF. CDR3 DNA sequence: TGTGCCAGCAGTCCGCCCGGGGAGTCCTACGAGCAGTACTTC.

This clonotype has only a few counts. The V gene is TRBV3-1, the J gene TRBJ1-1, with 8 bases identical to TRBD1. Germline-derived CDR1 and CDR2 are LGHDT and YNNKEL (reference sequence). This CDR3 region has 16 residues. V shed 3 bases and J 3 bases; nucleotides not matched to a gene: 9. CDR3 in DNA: TGTGCCAGCAGCCAGTACCGCCAGGACAGGGACACTGAAGCTTTCTTT. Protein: CASSQYRQDRDTEAFF.

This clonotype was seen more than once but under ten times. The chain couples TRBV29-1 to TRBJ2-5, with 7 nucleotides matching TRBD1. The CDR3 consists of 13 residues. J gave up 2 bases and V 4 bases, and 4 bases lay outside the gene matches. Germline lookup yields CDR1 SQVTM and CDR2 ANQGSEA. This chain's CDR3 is CSVAADRQETQYF. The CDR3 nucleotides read TGCAGCGTTGCCGCGGACAGGCAAGAGACCCAGTACTTC.

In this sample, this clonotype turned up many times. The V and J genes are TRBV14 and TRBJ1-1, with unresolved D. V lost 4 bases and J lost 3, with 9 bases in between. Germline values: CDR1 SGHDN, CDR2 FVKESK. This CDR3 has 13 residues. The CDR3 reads CASSREEHTEAFF. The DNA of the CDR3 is TGTGCCAGCAGCCGAGAGGAACACACTGAAGCTTTCTTT.

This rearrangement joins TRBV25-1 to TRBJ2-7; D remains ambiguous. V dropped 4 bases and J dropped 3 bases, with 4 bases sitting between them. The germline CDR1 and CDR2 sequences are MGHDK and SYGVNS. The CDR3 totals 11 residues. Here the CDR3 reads CASSAYYEQYF. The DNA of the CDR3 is TGTGCCAGCAGTGCTTACTACGAGCAGTACTTC.

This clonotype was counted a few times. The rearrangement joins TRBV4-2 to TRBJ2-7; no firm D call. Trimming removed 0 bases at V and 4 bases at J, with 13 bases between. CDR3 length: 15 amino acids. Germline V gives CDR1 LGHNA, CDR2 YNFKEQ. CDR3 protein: CASSQDLDIGYEQYF. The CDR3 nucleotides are TGTGCCAGCAGCCAAGACCTCGACATTGGGTACGAGCAGTACTTC.

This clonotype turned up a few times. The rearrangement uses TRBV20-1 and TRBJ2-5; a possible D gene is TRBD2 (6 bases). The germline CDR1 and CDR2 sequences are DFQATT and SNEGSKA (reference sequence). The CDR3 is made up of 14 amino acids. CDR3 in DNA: TGCGGGACCGCGGGGAGCGGCCTTGGAGAGACCCAGTACTTC. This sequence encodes CGTAGSGLGETQYF.

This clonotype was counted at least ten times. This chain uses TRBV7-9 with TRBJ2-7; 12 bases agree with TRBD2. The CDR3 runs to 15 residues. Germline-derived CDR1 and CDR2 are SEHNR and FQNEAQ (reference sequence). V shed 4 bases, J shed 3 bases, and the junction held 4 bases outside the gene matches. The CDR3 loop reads CASSSSSGGDYEQYF. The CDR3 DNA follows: TGTGCCAGCAGCTCCTCTAGCGGGGGGGACTACGAGCAGTACTTC.